The 17 T cell receptor beta chains reported below all come from one sample, sequenced in a study of blood T cell repertoires in COVID-19. Only in-frame clones appear in the TCRdb table, and some are missing; sequencing was by immunoSEQ multiplex PCR. The sample has under 350,000 clones, about 85% seen once. The sequenced sample consisted of peripheral blood. The receptors stem from a human donor in a cohort sampled during active COVID-19.

The V and J genes are TRBV4-3 and TRBJ1-6; a possible D gene is TRBD1 (5 bases). V was shortened by 0 bases and J by 9 bases, with 18 bases between the two germline ends. The CDR3 is made up of 17 amino acids. The V gene's germline CDR1 is LGHNA and CDR2 YSLEER. CDR3 region: CASSQDGSGQGISPLHF. CDR3 DNA: TGCGCCAGCAGCCAAGACGGATCTGGGCAGGGTATTTCACCCCTCCACTTT.

The V gene is TRBV5-1, the J gene TRBJ2-7, with D possibly being TRBD2 (6 bases). Trimming took off 3 bases at V and 3 bases at J, with 10 bases between the two ends. The CDR3 is 13 residues long. Germline values: CDR1 SGHRS, CDR2 YFSETQ. The CDR3 DNA reads as TGCGCCAGCAGCTCCGGAGCGGGCTACGAGCAGTACTTC. Protein sequence: CASSSGAGYEQYF.

The chain uses TRBV7-2 and TRBJ2-2; D gene uncertain. The length of the CDR3 is 17 residues. Trimming took 4 bases from V and 6 from J, leaving 21 bases between them. Germline V CDR1 and CDR2: SGHTA, FQGNSA. CDR3 in amino acids: CASSSLERFPLAGELFF. The CDR3 DNA sequence: TGTGCCAGCAGCTCGTTAGAACGATTTCCCCTGGCCGGGGAGCTGTTTTTT.

The gene calls are TRBV6-5 and TRBJ2-7; 9 bases are a match to TRBD1. The V gene's germline CDR1 is MNHEY and CDR2 SVGAGI. The CDR3 runs 14 residues. V lost 7 bases, J lost 5 bases, and 9 bases stayed unmatched. Here the CDR3 DNA reads TGTGCCAGCAAACCGGGACAGGGACGCAACGAGCAGTACTTC. Amino acid sequence: CASKPGQGRNEQYF.

The V gene is TRBV5-4, the J gene TRBJ2-4, with D perhaps matching TRBD1 (5 bases). The CDR3 length is 14 residues. Germline V gives CDR1 SGHNT, CDR2 YYREEE (reference sequence). Deletions cut 1 base from V and 3 bases from J, with 8 bases between. The CDR3 region has the DNA TGTGCCAGCAGCTTGCGTCAGGGCAAAAACATTCAGTACTTC. This translates into CASSLRQGKNIQYF.

The V gene is TRBV2, the J gene TRBJ1-4; a possible D gene is TRBD1 (5 bases). Between the trimmed V and J ends, which lost 7 bases and 10 bases, there was a span of 16 bases. Germline values: CDR1 SNHLY, CDR2 FYNNEI. This CDR3 spans 13 amino acids. The CDR3, as DNA: TGTGCCAGCATCCTCGGACACTCGGGAAAACTGTTTTTT. This translates into CASILGHSGKLFF.

The V and J genes are TRBV20-1 and TRBJ2-3; 9 bases align to TRBD1. Germline trimming cut 6 bases from V and 6 bases from J; bases unmatched to any gene: 7. Germline V gene data show CDR1 as DFQATT and CDR2 as SNEGSKA (reference sequence). The CDR3 length is 13 residues. As DNA, the CDR3 is TGCAGTGCCAGTGGACAGGGGAGGGATACGCAGTATTTT. Residues: CSASGQGRDTQYF.

V usage is TRBV18 and J usage is TRBJ1-1; weak D call: TRBD1 (5 bases). Germline loops: CDR1 KGHSH, CDR2 LQKENI. This CDR3 is 15 amino acids long. Trimming took off 5 bases at V and 4 bases at J, with 17 bases between the two ends. The CDR3 is CASSSGRRGGTEAFF. DNA of the CDR3: TGTGCCAGCTCATCCGGAAGGAGGGGAGGCACTGAAGCTTTCTTT.

The rearrangement joins TRBV4-2 to TRBJ1-4; D remains unclear. This CDR3 has 15 amino acids. Between the trimmed V and J ends, which lost 0 bases and 8 bases, there was a span of 13 bases. Germline values: CDR1 LGHNA, CDR2 YNFKEQ. The CDR3 sequence: CASSQDHIAWEKLFF. DNA of the CDR3: TGTGCCAGCAGCCAAGATCATATAGCCTGGGAAAAACTGTTTTTT.

The CDR3 spells CASSMAVNSPLHF. The CDR3 bases are TGTGCCAGTAGTATGGCGGTTAATTCACCCCTCCACTTT. V is TRBV19 and J is TRBJ1-6; the D is unclear. Trimming shortened V by 3 bases and J by 6 bases, and 6 bases separated the two germline ends. CDR1 and CDR2 (germline): LNHDA, SQIVND (reference sequence). This CDR3 is built from 13 residues.

The J gene is TRBJ2-5, the V gene TRBV14; the D gene is possibly TRBD1 (6 bases). The CDR3 is 15 amino acids. In germline, CDR1 is SGHDN, CDR2 FVKESK. V was clipped by 0 bases and J by 5 bases, with 13 bases between them. This CDR3 reads CASSQDRHREETQYF. The CDR3 coding sequence is TGTGCCAGCAGCCAAGATCGGCACAGGGAGGAGACCCAGTACTTC.

This chain joins TRBV27 and TRBJ2-1; TRBD2 matches at 11 bases. From germline, CDR1 is MNHEY and CDR2 SMNVEV (reference sequence). Losses at the gene ends were 3 bases for V and 9 bases for J; bases not matched to a gene: 4. The CDR3 extends over 14 amino acids. The CDR3 here is CASSFSGRGGEQFF. The CDR3 DNA reads as TGTGCCAGCAGTTTTAGCGGGAGGGGCGGTGAGCAGTTCTTC.

The V call is TRBV18, the J call TRBJ2-2; D call uncertain. The CDR3 contains 15 residues. Trimming shortened V by 4 bases and J by 0 bases, and 9 bases separated the two germline ends. Germline CDR1 reads KGHSH; CDR2 reads LQKENI. CDR3 sequence (DNA): TGTGCCAGCTCACTACTGACTCCGAACACCGGGGAGCTGTTTTTT. This translates into CASSLLTPNTGELFF.

The genes are TRBV19 and TRBJ2-3; a weak D match, TRBD2 (6 bases). V lost 5 bases to trimming and J lost 2 bases, with 17 bases between them. This CDR3 is built from 16 residues. CDR1 and CDR2 from the germline V gene are LNHDA and SQIVND (reference sequence). The CDR3 region has the DNA TGTGCCAGTAGTGGCGGGACTCCCGGACTCACAGATACGCAGTATTTT. Translating gives CASSGGTPGLTDTQYF.

The V call is TRBV19, the J call TRBJ1-1; the D is unclear. V lost 2 bases and J lost 6, with 10 bases in between. Germline values: CDR1 LNHDA, CDR2 SQIVND (reference sequence). The CDR3 runs 13 residues. CDR3: CASSISGLPEAFF. In nucleotides, the CDR3 is TGTGCCAGTAGTATATCGGGATTGCCTGAAGCTTTCTTT. Complete variable domain (other parts from reference TRBV19 and TRBJ1-1): DGGITQSPKYLFRKEGQNVTLSCEQNLNHDAMYWYRQDPGQGLRLIYYSQIVNDFQKGDIAEGYSVSREKKESFPLTVTSAQKNPTAFYLCASSISGLPEAFFGQGTRLTVV.

The V gene is TRBV18, the J gene TRBJ1-1; D perhaps matches TRBD1 (6 bases). Germline V gene data show CDR1 as KGHSH and CDR2 as LQKENI. Trimming left V 3 bases short and J 1 base short, with 12 bases between. This CDR3 is 15 amino acids long. CDR3 coding DNA: TGTGCCAGCTCACCTGGTCGGGACAAGAACACTGAAGCTTTCTTT. This translates into CASSPGRDKNTEAFF.

The chain couples TRBV18 to TRBJ2-3; the match to TRBD2 covers 10 bases. V was pared by 0 bases and J by 8 bases, with 17 bases of the junction left unmatched. Germline loops: CDR1 KGHSH, CDR2 LQKENI. CDR3 length: 19 amino acids. The CDR3 DNA sequence: TGTGCCAGCTCACCACCCTCCGCCGAACTAGCGGGATCGGGTGGTACGCAGTATTTT. Its translation is CASSPPSAELAGSGGTQYF.